These 14 T cell receptor beta chains were sequenced from one sample in a study of blood T cell repertoires in COVID-19. Sequencing used immunoSEQ multiplex PCR; TCRdb keeps in-frame clones, though not all of them. The profile shows about 260,000 clones, around 89% of them singletons. Specimen: peripheral blood. The source of these receptors is a woman aged 40 to 50 with acute or convalescent COVID-19.

This clone was picked up a small number of times. V is TRBV6-5 and J is TRBJ1-1, with 9 bases fitting TRBD1. V lost 6 bases to trimming and J lost 4 bases; unmatched junction nucleotides: 3. The germline V gene encodes CDR1 MNHEY and CDR2 SVGAGI. There are 13 residues in the CDR3. In DNA form, the CDR3 reads TGTGCCAGCAGACGACAGGGGGTCACTGAAGCTTTCTTT. Encoded protein: CASRRQGVTEAFF.

The J gene is TRBJ1-2, the V gene TRBV12-3 or TRBV12-4, with D perhaps TRBD1 (5 bases). With 5 bases removed from V and 7 bases from J, the gap between germline ends came to 11 bases. This CDR3 region has 12 residues. The CDR3 sequence: CASSVQGTGYTF. The DNA of the CDR3 is TGTGCCAGCAGTGTCCAGGGTACTGGCTACACCTTC.

The chain uses TRBV18 and TRBJ1-1; no firm D call. CDR1 is KGHSH, CDR2 LQKENI, per germline. V was cut by 0 bases and J by 6 bases, with 8 bases left in between. The CDR3 totals 13 residues. The CDR3 DNA reads TGTGCCAGCTCACCACCGATGGGCTCTGAAGCTTTCTTT. As protein: CASSPPMGSEAFF.

This clone was detected a few times. The rearrangement joins TRBV5-1 to TRBJ1-3; unclear D gene. Deletions cut 0 bases from V and 8 bases from J, with 15 bases between. The CDR3 is 15 amino acids. Germline CDR1 and CDR2: SGHRS and YFSETQ. CDR3 protein: CASSLDSLYRDTIYF. The CDR3, as DNA: TGCGCCAGCAGCTTGGACAGCCTTTACCGAGACACCATATATTTT.

The rearrangement joins TRBV6-5 to TRBJ2-5; 11 bases map to TRBD2. The germline V gene encodes CDR1 MNHEY and CDR2 SVGAGI. The CDR3 contains 16 residues. V shed 2 bases, J shed 3 bases, and the junction held 5 bases outside the gene matches. The CDR3 bases are TGTGCCAGCAGTTACCCGACTAGCGGGGCTGAAGAGACCCAGTACTTC. Encoded protein: CASSYPTSGAEETQYF.

The chain links TRBV13 to TRBJ1-4, with TRBD1 matching 8 bases. V shed 1 base, J shed 10 bases, and the junction held 11 bases outside the gene matches. Germline V gene data show CDR1 as PRHDT and CDR2 as FYEKMQ (reference sequence). CDR3 size: 16 residues. The CDR3 loop is CASSLETGVRIGKLFF. For the CDR3, the DNA is TGTGCCAGCAGCTTAGAGACAGGGGTAAGGATAGGAAAACTGTTTTTT.

CDR3 nucleotides: TGTGCCAGCAGGAGGAGAGGGGGTAGCAATCAGCCCCAGCATTTT. As protein: CASRRRGGSNQPQHF. The chain links TRBV6-5 to TRBJ1-5; tentatively, D is TRBD1 (6 bases). Germline-derived CDR1 and CDR2 are MNHEY and SVGAGI. CDR3 size: 15 residues. V was trimmed by 6 bases and J by 0 bases, leaving 12 bases between them.

The rearrangement joins TRBV10-2 to TRBJ1-5; 11 nucleotides agree with TRBD1. With V trimmed by 3 bases and J by 15 bases, 10 bases remained unmatched. Germline values: CDR1 WSHSY, CDR2 SAAADI. This CDR3 has 14 amino acids. CDR3 loop: CASSDFLGQGGTHF. CDR3 sequence (DNA): TGCGCCAGCAGTGACTTCTTGGGACAGGGGGGTACGCATTTT.

This sequence joins TRBV5-4 and TRBJ2-5; D might be TRBD2 (6 bases). The CDR3 totals 16 residues. V dropped 3 bases and J dropped 1 base, with 16 bases sitting between them. Germline CDR1 is SGHNT and CDR2 is YYREEE (reference sequence). The CDR3 region is CASSYLGVGGQETQYF. For the CDR3, the DNA is TGTGCCAGCAGCTACTTGGGCGTGGGGGGCCAAGAGACCCAGTACTTC.

As to this clone: One end of the junction does not line up with germline, which may come from a read error. This chain uses TRBV6-1 with TRBJ2-2; 10 bases align to TRBD1. Germline loops: CDR1 MNHNS, CDR2 SASEGT. The CDR3 is made up of 17 amino acids. The CDR3: CASTENPGTGVTGELFF. CDR3 nucleotides: TGTGCCAGCACTGAAAATCCCGGGACAGGGGTCACCGGGGAGCTGTTTTTT.

The chain combines TRBV6-5 with TRBJ1-2, with 8 bases lining up with TRBD1. The CDR3 sequence is 14 residues long. J gave up 5 bases and V 7 bases, and 9 bases lay outside the gene matches. The germline CDR1 and CDR2 sequences are MNHEY and SVGAGI. CDR3 protein: CASTSLGQGYGYTF. For the CDR3, the DNA is TGTGCCAGCACCTCCCTCGGACAGGGTTATGGCTACACCTTC.

The rearrangement links TRBV19 to TRBJ2-2; 8 nucleotides match TRBD1. The ends lost 10 bases at V and 8 bases at J; junction bases unmatched: 9. CDR3 length: 13 amino acids. CDR1 and CDR2 (germline): LNHDA, SQIVND (reference sequence). DNA of the CDR3: TGTGCCACCCTAGGACAGGGAGCTGGGGAGCTGTTTTTT. Protein: CATLGQGAGELFF.

V usage is TRBV10-3 and J usage is TRBJ1-2; TRBD1 aligns across 8 bases. The V gene's germline CDR1 is ENHRY and CDR2 SYGVKD. The CDR3 sequence is 15 residues long. Trimming at V came to 2 bases and at J to 2 bases, leaving 4 bases not matched to a gene. This CDR3 is CAISETRTGNYGYTF. The CDR3 nucleotides read TGTGCCATCAGTGAGACCCGGACAGGGAACTATGGCTACACCTTC.

V and J are TRBV27 and TRBJ1-1; D unresolved. The germline V gene has CDR1 MNHEY and CDR2 SMNVEV (reference sequence). V lost 2 bases and J 4 bases, leaving 8 bases between the germline ends. The CDR3 is 13 amino acids. The CDR3 here is CASSLPGGTEAFF. The DNA of the CDR3 is TGTGCCAGCAGTTTACCGGGAGGCACTGAAGCTTTCTTT.